This T cell receptor beta chain is from a study of CD8+CD57+ T cells in acquired aplastic anemia. Whole-study context: DNA recovered from sorted CD4+ and CD8+ cells had a mean of roughly 3 ug. Healthy donors averaged about 9.8 million reads for CD4+ cells.

Study-wide results and caveats: Shared by patients and controls, 25 to 30 CD8+ CDR3s were abundant in patients. Any difference that existed in CD8+ Simpson's diversity between patients and controls was not significant.

As regards this clonotype: Its antigen remains unidentified.

V lost 1 base, J lost 5 bases, and 17 bases lay in between. This CDR3 region has 16 residues. Germline CDR1 reads MGHRA; CDR2 reads YSYEKL. CDR3 and TCR beta VDJ profiling relied on genomic DNA as the template. Using its own MiXCR run on the reads, TCRdb lists one record per CDR3 protein. Among a few hundred thousand distinct CDR3 sequences listed, approximately 60% were seen once. The sequence was obtained from a human donor in good health. This chain connects TRBV4-1 to TRBJ2-5; D is possibly TRBD1 or TRBD2 (6 bases each). The sequenced sample was sorted CD4+, CD8+, or CD8+CD57+ T cells (not recorded which) from PBMCs. The CDR3 is CASSQGTGTRGETQYF. The CDR3 nucleotides are TGCGCCAGCAGCCAAGGGACGGGGACACGGGGGGAGACCCAGTACTTC.